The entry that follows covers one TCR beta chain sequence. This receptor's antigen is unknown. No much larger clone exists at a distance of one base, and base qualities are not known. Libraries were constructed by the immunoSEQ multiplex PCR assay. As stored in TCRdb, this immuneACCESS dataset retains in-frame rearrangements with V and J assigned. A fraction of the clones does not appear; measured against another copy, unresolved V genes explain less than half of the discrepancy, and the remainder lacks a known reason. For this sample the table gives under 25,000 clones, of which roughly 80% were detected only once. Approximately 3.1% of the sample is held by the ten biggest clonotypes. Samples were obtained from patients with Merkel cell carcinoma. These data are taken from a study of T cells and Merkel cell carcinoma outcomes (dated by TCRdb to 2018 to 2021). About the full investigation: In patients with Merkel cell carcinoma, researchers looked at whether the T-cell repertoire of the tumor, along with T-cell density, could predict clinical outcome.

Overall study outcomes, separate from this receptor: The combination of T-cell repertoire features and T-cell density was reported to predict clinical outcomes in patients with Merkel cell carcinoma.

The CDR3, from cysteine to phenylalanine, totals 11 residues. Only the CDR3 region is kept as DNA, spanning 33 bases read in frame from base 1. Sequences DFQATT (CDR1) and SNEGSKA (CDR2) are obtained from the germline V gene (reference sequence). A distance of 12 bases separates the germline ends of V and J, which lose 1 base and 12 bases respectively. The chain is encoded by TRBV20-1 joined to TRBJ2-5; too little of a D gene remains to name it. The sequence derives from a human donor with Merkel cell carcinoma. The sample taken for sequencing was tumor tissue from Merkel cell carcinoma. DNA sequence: TGCAGTGCTAGAGTCGAGGAGTACAAGTACTTC. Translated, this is CSARVEEYKYF.